A selection of T cell receptor beta chains follows, all from one sample in a study of Tregs in tolerant kidney transplant recipients. TCRdb keeps only in-frame clones here, not all; method: immunoSEQ multiplex PCR. The sample consists of just under 65,000 clones, 98% of them appearing once. The specimen was Tregs from blood, collected before the transplant. The receptors come from a human donor who received a combined kidney and bone marrow transplant. The CDR3 runs from the conserved cysteine through the conserved F or W. Fields, in order: clone size, J gene, V gene, D gene, CDR3 protein, CDR3 DNA. D genes are given only for firm matches. Size is stated for part of the rows, as once, few or many counts, or as a class when the clone is expanded.

NA	TRBJ2-5	TRBV25-1	TRBD1	CASTRAGGAEETQYF	TGTGCCAGCACAAGGGCAGGGGGCGCAGAAGAGACCCAGTACTTC
once	TRBJ2-5	TRBV19	TRBD2	CASSHLSLRGVQETQYF	TGTGCCAGTAGTCACCTTTCGTTGCGGGGGGTCCAAGAGACCCAGTACTTC
NA	TRBJ1-3	TRBV11-3	TRBD1	CASSPGQGPGNTIYF	TGTGCCAGCAGCCCCGGACAGGGACCTGGAAACACCATATATTTT
NA	TRBJ2-1	TRBV6-5	NA	CASSYSRSSYNEQFF	TGTGCCAGCAGTTACTCGAGGAGCTCCTACAATGAGCAGTTCTTC
once	TRBJ2-3	TRBV11-3	NA	CASSPVGTDTQYF	TGTGCCAGCAGCCCAGTGGGCACAGATACGCAGTATTTT
NA	TRBJ2-3	TRBV2	NA	CASSVREGSGFTDTQYF	TGTGCCAGCAGTGTAAGGGAAGGTAGCGGCTTCACAGATACGCAGTATTTT
few	TRBJ1-2	TRBV6-1	TRBD1	CASSRDRPFYGYTF	TGTGCCAGCAGCCGGGACAGGCCTTTCTATGGCTACACCTTC
NA	TRBJ2-5	TRBV10-3	TRBD2	CAISLTSGRAETQYF	TGTGCCATCAGTCTGACTAGCGGGAGAGCGGAGACCCAGTACTTC
NA	TRBJ2-1	TRBV7-2	TRBD1	CASSSRDRVFNEQFF	TGTGCCAGCAGCTCCCGGGACAGGGTTTTCAATGAGCAGTTCTTC
NA	TRBJ2-2	TRBV21-1	NA	CSSGWEDCPGELFF	TGTTCCTCTGGGTGGGAGGATTGTCCCGGGGAGCTGTTTTTT
NA	TRBJ1-2	TRBV5-1	NA	CASSLGQGGGYTF	TGCGCCAGCAGCTTGGGCCAGGGTGGGGGCTACACCTTC
NA	TRBJ1-5	TRBV30	NA	CAWSSGGDQPQHF	TGTGCCTGGAGTTCTGGGGGGGATCAGCCCCAGCATTTT
NA	TRBJ1-1	TRBV7-2	NA	CASSLGQNTEAFF	TGTGCCAGCAGCTTAGGGCAAAACACTGAAGCTTTCTTT
NA	TRBJ1-3	TRBV14	NA	CASSQQGLAGNTIYF	TGTGCCAGCAGCCAGCAGGGGCTAGCTGGAAACACCATATATTTT
NA	TRBJ1-3	TRBV18	NA	CASSPSAGAGNTIYF	TGTGCCAGCTCACCCTCCGCGGGGGCTGGAAACACCATATATTTT
NA	TRBJ2-1	TRBV30	TRBD1	CAWGPWTGGKVEQFF	TGTGCCTGGGGACCTTGGACAGGGGGTAAAGTTGAGCAGTTCTTC
once	TRBJ2-7	TRBV7-2	NA	CASSPAAISFYEQYF	TGTGCCAGCAGCCCGGCGGCTATCTCCTTCTACGAGCAGTACTTC
NA	TRBJ2-4	TRBV15	NA	CATSSIARLPNIQYF	TGTGCCACCAGCAGTATAGCTCGGTTGCCAAACATTCAGTACTTC
NA	TRBJ2-1	TRBV6-5	NA	CASSVLGSDNEQFF	TGTGCCAGCAGTGTGCTAGGGAGCGACAATGAGCAGTTCTTC
NA	TRBJ1-4	TRBV29-1	NA	CSVGRIDEKLFF	TGCAGCGTTGGGCGGATAGATGAAAAACTGTTTTTT
NA	TRBJ2-3	TRBV5-4	TRBD2	CATKTVGGGSTDTQYF	TGTGCCACCAAGACGGTCGGCGGGGGGAGCACAGATACGCAGTATTTT
NA	TRBJ1-6	TRBV27	NA	CASRRTGYNSPLHF	TGTGCCAGCAGACGCACAGGTTATAATTCACCCCTCCACTTT
NA	TRBJ2-1	TRBV7-6	TRBD2	CASSLMASGSWRIYNEQFF	TGTGCCAGCAGCTTAATGGCTAGCGGGAGCTGGCGGATATACAATGAGCAGTTCTTC
NA	TRBJ2-5	TRBV5-6	NA	CASSLLTKRGETQYF	TGTGCCAGCAGCTTGCTGACCAAAAGGGGCGAGACCCAGTACTTC
NA	TRBJ2-5	TRBV7-2	TRBD2	CASSFRLAGGGETQYF	TGTGCCAGCAGCTTTCGACTAGCGGGGGGGGGTGAGACCCAGTACTTC
NA	TRBJ2-7	TRBV29-1	NA	CSVDLRGDEQYF	TGCAGCGTTGACCTCAGGGGAGACGAGCAGTACTTC
NA	TRBJ2-1	TRBV4-1	TRBD2	CASSQRSGSIAYNEQFF	TGCGCCAGCAGCCAGAGGAGCGGGAGCATCGCCTACAATGAGCAGTTCTTC
NA	TRBJ2-1	TRBV15	TRBD2	CATHTHSGLTYNEQFF	TGTGCCACCCATACCCATTCGGGACTAACCTACAATGAGCAGTTCTTC
NA	TRBJ1-2	TRBV9	NA	CASSAPGPAPHGYTF	TGTGCCAGCAGCGCTCCTGGGCCCGCACCACATGGCTACACCTTC
NA	TRBJ2-1	TRBV10-3	TRBD1	CAISPGQGYNEQFF	TGTGCCATCAGCCCGGGACAGGGCTACAATGAGCAGTTCTTC
NA	TRBJ2-5	TRBV4-1	NA	CASSLRDYQETQYF	TGCGCCAGCAGCCTCCGGGACTACCAAGAGACCCAGTACTTC
NA	TRBJ1-2	TRBV2	TRBD1	CASSERDRAANYGYTF	TGTGCCAGCAGTGAAAGGGACAGGGCGGCTAACTATGGCTACACCTTC
NA	TRBJ2-3	TRBV5-1	TRBD2	CASSPRTSRADTQYF	TGCGCCAGCAGCCCCAGGACTAGCAGGGCAGATACGCAGTATTTT
NA	TRBJ1-5	TRBV27	TRBD1	CASSLLGGLRNQPQHF	TGTGCCAGCAGTTTACTAGGGGGCCTGCGCAATCAGCCCCAGCATTTT
once	TRBJ1-6	TRBV4-3	TRBD1	CASSQDFSSGQDYNSPLHF	TGCGCCAGCAGCCAAGATTTTAGTTCGGGACAGGACTATAATTCACCCCTCCACTTT
NA	TRBJ2-4	TRBV27	TRBD1	CASRPPGQGNNDIQYF	TGTGCCAGCAGGCCTCCGGGACAGGGGAATAATGACATTCAGTACTTC
NA	TRBJ1-1	TRBV18	NA	CASSPPAGDTEAFF	TGTGCCAGCTCACCACCAGCCGGGGACACTGAAGCTTTCTTT
NA	TRBJ1-2	TRBV11-1	NA	CASSLDTLYGYTF	TGTGCCAGCAGCTTGGACACACTGTATGGCTACACCTTC
NA	TRBJ1-1	TRBV7-3	TRBD1	CASSLTGLNTEAFF	TGTGCCAGCAGCTTGACAGGGCTGAACACTGAAGCTTTCTTT
once	TRBJ1-5	TRBV29-1	NA	CSVGRSRDQPQHF	TGCAGCGTGGGGCGTAGCCGCGATCAGCCCCAGCATTTT
NA	TRBJ2-2	TRBV29-1	NA	CSVRGGGNTGELFF	TGCAGCGTCAGGGGAGGGGGGAACACCGGGGAGCTGTTTTTT
NA	TRBJ2-2	TRBV4-2	TRBD1	CASSPNRGRELFF	TGTGCCAGCAGCCCTAACAGGGGCCGGGAGCTGTTTTTT
once	TRBJ2-2	TRBV10-3	NA	CAIRGGTGTGELFF	TGTGCCATCAGAGGAGGGACTGGCACCGGGGAGCTGTTTTTT
NA	TRBJ2-2	TRBV19	TRBD1	CASTKNRGQVTGELFF	TGTGCCAGTACCAAGAACAGGGGGCAGGTCACCGGGGAGCTGTTTTTT
once	TRBJ2-1	TRBV7-2	NA	CASSLGSGVGGNEQFF	TGTGCCAGCAGCTTAGGTTCGGGGGTTGGGGGCAATGAGCAGTTCTTC
once	TRBJ2-3	TRBV7-2	TRBD2	CASRLAGGTDTQYF	TGTGCCAGCAGACTAGCGGGAGGGACAGATACGCAGTATTTT
once	TRBJ1-3	TRBV30	NA	CAWSADSGNTIYF	TGTGCCTGGAGCGCAGACTCTGGAAACACCATATATTTT
NA	TRBJ2-5	TRBV5-4	TRBD2	CASRKAGVLETQYF	TGTGCCAGCAGAAAAGCGGGAGTGCTAGAGACCCAGTACTTC
NA	TRBJ2-3	TRBV5-1	TRBD2	CASSLTSGRVRDTQYF	TGCGCCAGCAGCTTAACGAGCGGGAGGGTGAGAGATACGCAGTATTTT
NA	TRBJ1-2	TRBV7-2	NA	CASSLEVSYGYTF	TGTGCCAGCAGCTTAGAAGTCAGCTATGGCTACACCTTC
NA	TRBJ1-5	TRBV6-6	TRBD1	CASRNGQGGNQPQHF	TGTGCCAGCAGAAACGGACAGGGTGGCAATCAGCCCCAGCATTTT
NA	TRBJ2-1	TRBV27	TRBD2	CASSLGLAGLHEQFF	TGTGCCAGCAGCCTAGGACTAGCGGGCTTGCATGAGCAGTTCTTC
NA	TRBJ2-2	TRBV18	NA	CASSPFFPTSSFSGELFF	TGTGCCAGCTCACCGTTTTTTCCTACTAGCAGCTTCTCCGGGGAGCTGTTTTTT
NA	TRBJ2-7	TRBV19	NA	CASSWGDEQYF	TGTGCCAGTAGTTGGGGCGACGAGCAGTACTTC
NA	TRBJ2-2	TRBV7-2	TRBD1	CASSRQGRTGELFF	TGTGCCAGCAGCCGACAGGGTCGGACCGGGGAGCTGTTTTTT
NA	TRBJ2-3	TRBV7-9	NA	CASNSNKGPRSTDTQYF	TGTGCCAGCAACTCAAATAAGGGGCCTAGAAGCACAGATACGCAGTATTTT
NA	TRBJ2-7	TRBV6-6	TRBD2	CASKAGGSVFEQYF	TGTGCCAGCAAGGCGGGAGGTTCGGTCTTCGAGCAGTACTTC